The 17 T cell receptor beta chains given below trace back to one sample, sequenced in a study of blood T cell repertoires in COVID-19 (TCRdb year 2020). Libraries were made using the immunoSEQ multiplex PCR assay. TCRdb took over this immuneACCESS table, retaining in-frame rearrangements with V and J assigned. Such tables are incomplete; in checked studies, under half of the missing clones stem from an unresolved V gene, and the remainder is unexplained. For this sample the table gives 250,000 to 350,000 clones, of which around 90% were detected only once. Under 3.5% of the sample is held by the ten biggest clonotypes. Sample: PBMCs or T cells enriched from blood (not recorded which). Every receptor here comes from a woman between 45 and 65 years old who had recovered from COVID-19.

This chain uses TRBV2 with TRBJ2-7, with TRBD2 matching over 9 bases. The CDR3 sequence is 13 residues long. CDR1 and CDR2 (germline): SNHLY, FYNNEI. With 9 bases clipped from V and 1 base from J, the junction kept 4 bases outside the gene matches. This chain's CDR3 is CASSGSESYEQYF. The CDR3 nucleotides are TGTGCCAGTAGCGGGAGCGAATCCTACGAGCAGTACTTC. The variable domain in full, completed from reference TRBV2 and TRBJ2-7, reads EPEVTQTPSHQVTQMGQEVILRCVPISNHLYFYWYRQILGQKVEFLVSFYNNEISEKSEIFDDQFSVERPDGSNFTLKIRSTKLEDSAMYFCASSGSESYEQYFGPGTRLTVT.

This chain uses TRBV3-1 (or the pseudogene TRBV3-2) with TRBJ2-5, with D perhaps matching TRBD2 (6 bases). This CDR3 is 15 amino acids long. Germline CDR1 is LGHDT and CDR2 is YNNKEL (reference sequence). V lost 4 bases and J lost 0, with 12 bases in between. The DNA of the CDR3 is TGTGCCAGCAGCCCCCGGATAGCGGACCAAGAGACCCAGTACTTC. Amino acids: CASSPRIADQETQYF.

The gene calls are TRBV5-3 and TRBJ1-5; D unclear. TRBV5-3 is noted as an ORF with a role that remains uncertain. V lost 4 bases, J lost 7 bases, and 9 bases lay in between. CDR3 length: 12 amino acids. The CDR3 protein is CARSPCGQPQHF. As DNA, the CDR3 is TGTGCCAGAAGCCCCTGCGGGCAGCCCCAGCATTTT.

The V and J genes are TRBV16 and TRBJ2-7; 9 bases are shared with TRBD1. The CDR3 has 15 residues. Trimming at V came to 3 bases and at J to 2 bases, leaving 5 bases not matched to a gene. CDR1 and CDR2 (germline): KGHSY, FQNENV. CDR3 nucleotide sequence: TGTGCCAGCAGCCAGCCGACAGGGGGAACCTACGAGCAGTACTTC. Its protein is CASSQPTGGTYEQYF.

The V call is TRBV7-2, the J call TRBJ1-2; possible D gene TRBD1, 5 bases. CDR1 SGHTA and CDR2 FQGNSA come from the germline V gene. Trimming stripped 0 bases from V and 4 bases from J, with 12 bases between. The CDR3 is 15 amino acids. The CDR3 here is CASSLAWGGTYGYTF. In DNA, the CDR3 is TGTGCCAGCAGCTTAGCGTGGGGAGGGACCTATGGCTACACCTTC.

DNA for the CDR3: TGTGCCTGGAGTACTCAAAAGAACACTGAAGCTTTCTTT. As protein: CAWSTQKNTEAFF. The chain couples TRBV30 to TRBJ1-1, with D unclear. Germline CDR1 and CDR2: GTSNPN and SVGIG (reference sequence). V dropped 2 bases and J dropped 1 base, with 8 bases sitting between them. The CDR3 has 13 residues. Variable domain in full (rest from reference TRBV30 and TRBJ1-1): SQTIHQWPATLVQPVGSPLSLECTVEGTSNPNLYWYRQAAGRGLQLLFYSVGIGQISSEVPQNLSASRPQDRQFILSSKKLLLSDSGFYLCAWSTQKNTEAFFGQGTRLTVV.

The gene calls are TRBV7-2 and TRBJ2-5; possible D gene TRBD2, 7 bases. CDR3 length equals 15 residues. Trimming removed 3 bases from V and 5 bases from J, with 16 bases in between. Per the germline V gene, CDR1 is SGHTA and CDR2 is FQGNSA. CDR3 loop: CASSLGGGGGETQYF. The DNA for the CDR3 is TGTGCCAGCAGCTTGGGCGGGGGCGGAGGGGAGACCCAGTACTTC.

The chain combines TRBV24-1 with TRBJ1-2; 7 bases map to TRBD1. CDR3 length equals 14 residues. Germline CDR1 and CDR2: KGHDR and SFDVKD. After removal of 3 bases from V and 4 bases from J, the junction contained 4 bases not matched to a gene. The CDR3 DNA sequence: TGTGCCACCAGTGATGGGGACAGCCTCTATGGCTACACCTTC. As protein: CATSDGDSLYGYTF.

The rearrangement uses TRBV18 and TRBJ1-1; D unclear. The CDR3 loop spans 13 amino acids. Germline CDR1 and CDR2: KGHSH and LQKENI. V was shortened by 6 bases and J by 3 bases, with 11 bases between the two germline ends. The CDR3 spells CASSPNLDTEAFF. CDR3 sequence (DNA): TGTGCCAGCTCGCCGAACTTGGACACTGAAGCTTTCTTT.

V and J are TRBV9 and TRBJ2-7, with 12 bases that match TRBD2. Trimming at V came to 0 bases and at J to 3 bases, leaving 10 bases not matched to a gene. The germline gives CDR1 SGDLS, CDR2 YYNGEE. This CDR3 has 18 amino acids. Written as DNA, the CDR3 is TGTGCCAGCAGCGTAGGGGTGGCAGGACTAGCGGGACTCTACGAGCAGTACTTC. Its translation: CASSVGVAGLAGLYEQYF.

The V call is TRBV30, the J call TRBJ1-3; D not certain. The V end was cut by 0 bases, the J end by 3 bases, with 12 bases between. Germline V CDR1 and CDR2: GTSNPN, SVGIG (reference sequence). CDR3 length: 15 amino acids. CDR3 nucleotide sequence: TGTGCCTGGAGTGTATTCCGGGTTTTTGGAAACACCATATATTTT. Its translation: CAWSVFRVFGNTIYF.

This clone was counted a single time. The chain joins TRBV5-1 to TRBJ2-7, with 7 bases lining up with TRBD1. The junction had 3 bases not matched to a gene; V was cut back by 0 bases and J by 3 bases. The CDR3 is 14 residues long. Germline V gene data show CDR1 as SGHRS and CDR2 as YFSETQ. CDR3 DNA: TGCGCCAGCAGCTTGGGACAGGGTTTCTACGAGCAGTACTTC. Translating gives CASSLGQGFYEQYF.

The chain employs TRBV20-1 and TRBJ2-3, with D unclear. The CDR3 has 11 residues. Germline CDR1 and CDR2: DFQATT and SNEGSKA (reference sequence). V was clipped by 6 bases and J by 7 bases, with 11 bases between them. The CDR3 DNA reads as TGCAGTGCACGCCCGGAGAATACGCAGTATTTT. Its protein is CSARPENTQYF.

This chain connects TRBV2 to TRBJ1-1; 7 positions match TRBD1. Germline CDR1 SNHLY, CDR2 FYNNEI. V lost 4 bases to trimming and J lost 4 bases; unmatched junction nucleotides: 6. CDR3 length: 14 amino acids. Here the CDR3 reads CASSVGTDSTEAFF. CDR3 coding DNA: TGTGCCAGCAGTGTTGGGACAGATTCCACTGAAGCTTTCTTT.

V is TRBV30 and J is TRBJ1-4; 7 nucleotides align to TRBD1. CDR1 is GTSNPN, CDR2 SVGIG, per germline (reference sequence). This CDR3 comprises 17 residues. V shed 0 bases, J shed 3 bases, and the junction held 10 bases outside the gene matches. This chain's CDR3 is CAWSVFHRGRANEKLFF. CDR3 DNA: TGTGCCTGGAGTGTTTTTCACAGGGGAAGGGCTAATGAAAAACTGTTTTTT.

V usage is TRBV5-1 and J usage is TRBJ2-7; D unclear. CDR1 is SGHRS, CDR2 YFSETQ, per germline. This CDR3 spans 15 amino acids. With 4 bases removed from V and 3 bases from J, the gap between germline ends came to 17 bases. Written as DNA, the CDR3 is TGCGCCAGCAGCCCCATGAGGCGCAGCAACTACGAGCAGTACTTC. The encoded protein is CASSPMRRSNYEQYF. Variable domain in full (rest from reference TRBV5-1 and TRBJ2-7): KAGVTQTPRYLIKTRGQQVTLSCSPISGHRSVSWYQQTPGQGLQFLFEYFSETQRNKGNFPGRFSGRQFSNSRSEMNVSTLELGDSALYLCASSPMRRSNYEQYFGPGTRLTVT.

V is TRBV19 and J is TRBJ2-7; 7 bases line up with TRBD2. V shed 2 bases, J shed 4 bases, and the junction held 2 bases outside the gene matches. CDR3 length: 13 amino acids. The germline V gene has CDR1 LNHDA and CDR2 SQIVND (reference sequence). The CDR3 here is CASSISAGYEQYF. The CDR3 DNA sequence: TGTGCCAGTAGTATATCAGCGGGATACGAGCAGTACTTC.